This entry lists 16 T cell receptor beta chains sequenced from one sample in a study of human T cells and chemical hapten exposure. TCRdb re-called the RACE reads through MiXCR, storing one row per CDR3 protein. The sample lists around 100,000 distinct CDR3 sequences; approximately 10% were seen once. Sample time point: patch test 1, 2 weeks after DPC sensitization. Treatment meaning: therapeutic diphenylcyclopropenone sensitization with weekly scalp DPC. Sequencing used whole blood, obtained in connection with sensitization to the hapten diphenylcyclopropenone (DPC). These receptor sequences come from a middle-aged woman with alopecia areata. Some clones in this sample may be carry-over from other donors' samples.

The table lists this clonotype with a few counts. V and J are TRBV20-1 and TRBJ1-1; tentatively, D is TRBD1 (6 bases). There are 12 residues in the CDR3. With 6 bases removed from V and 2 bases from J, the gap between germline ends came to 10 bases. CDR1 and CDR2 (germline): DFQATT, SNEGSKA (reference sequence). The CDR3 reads CSALQGNTEAFF. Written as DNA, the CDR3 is TGCAGTGCCTTACAGGGAAACACTGAAGCTTTCTTT.

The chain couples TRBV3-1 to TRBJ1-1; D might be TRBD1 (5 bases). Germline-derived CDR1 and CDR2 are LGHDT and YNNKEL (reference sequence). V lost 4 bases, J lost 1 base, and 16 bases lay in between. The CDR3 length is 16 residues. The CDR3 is CASSLRGLSENTEAFF. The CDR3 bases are TGTGCCAGCAGCCTTAGGGGACTCTCAGAGAACACTGAAGCTTTCTTT. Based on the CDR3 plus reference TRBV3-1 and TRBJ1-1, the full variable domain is DTAVSQTPKYLVTQMGNDKSIKCEQNLGHDTMYWYKQDSKKFLKIMFSYNNKELIINETVPNRFSPKSPDKAHLNLHINSLELGDSAVYFCASSLRGLSENTEAFFGQGTRLTVV.

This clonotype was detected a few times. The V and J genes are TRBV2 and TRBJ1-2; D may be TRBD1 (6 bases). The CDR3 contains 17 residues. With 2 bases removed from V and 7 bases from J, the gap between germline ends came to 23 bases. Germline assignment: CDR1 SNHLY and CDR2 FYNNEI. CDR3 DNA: TGTGCCAGCAGTGAAAGAGCGGGTAGGGGGGGCGCAGCTGGCTACACCTTC. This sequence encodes CASSERAGRGGAAGYTF.

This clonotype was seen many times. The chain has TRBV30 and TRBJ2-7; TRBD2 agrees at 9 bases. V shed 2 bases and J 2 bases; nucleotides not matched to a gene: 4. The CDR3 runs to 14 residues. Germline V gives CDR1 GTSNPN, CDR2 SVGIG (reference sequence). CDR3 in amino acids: CAWSRVAGAYEQYF. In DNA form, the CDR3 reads TGTGCCTGGAGTAGGGTAGCGGGAGCCTACGAGCAGTACTTC.

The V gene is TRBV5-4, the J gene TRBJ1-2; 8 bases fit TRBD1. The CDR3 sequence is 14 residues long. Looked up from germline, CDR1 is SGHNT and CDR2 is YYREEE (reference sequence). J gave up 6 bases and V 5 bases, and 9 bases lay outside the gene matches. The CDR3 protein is CASRPQGAPHGYTF. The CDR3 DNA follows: TGTGCCAGCAGGCCTCAGGGGGCCCCTCATGGCTACACCTTC.

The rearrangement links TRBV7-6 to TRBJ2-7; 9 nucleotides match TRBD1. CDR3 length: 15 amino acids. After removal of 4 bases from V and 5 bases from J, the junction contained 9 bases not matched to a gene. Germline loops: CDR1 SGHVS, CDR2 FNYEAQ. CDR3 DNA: TGTGCCAGCAGCTCAACGCCGGGGACAGGGCACGAGCAGTACTTC. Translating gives CASSSTPGTGHEQYF.

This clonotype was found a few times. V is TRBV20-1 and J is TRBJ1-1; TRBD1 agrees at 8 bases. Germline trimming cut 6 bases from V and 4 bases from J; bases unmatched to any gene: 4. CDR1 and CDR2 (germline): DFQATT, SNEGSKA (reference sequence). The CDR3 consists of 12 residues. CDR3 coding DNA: TGCAGTGCAAGACAGGGGACCACTGAAGCTTTCTTT. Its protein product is CSARQGTTEAFF.

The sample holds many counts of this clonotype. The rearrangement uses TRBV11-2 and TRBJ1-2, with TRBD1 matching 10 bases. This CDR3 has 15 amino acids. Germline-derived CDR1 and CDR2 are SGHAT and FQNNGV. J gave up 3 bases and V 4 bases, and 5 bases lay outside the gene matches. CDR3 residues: CASSSRDRGDYGYTF. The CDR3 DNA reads TGTGCCAGCAGCTCTCGGGACAGGGGCGACTATGGCTACACCTTC. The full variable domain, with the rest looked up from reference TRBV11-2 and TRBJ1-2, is EAGVAQSPRYKIIEKRQSVAFWCNPISGHATLYWYQQILGQGPKLLIQFQNNGVVDDSQLPKDRFSAERLKGVDSTLKIQPAKLEDSAVYLCASSSRDRGDYGYTFGSGTRLTVV.

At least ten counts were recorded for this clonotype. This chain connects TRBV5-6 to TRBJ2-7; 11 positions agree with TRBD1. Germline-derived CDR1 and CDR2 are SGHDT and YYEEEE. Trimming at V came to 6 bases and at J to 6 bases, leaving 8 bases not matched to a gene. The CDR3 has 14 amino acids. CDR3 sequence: CASTRDRGTGEQYF. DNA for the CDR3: TGTGCCAGCACCCGGGACAGGGGGACTGGCGAGCAGTACTTC. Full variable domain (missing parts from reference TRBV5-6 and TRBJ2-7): DAGVTQSPTHLIKTRGQQVTLRCSPKSGHDTVSWYQQALGQGPQFIFQYYEEEERQRGNFPDRFSGHQFPNYSSELNVNALLLGDSALYLCASTRDRGTGEQYFGPGTRLTVT.

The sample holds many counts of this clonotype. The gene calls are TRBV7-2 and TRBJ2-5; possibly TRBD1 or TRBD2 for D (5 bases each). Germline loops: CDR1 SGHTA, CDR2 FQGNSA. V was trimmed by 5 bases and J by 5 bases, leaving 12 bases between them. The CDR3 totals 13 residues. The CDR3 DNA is TGTGCCAGCAGCCAAATAGGGACGGAGACCCAGTACTTC. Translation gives CASSQIGTETQYF.

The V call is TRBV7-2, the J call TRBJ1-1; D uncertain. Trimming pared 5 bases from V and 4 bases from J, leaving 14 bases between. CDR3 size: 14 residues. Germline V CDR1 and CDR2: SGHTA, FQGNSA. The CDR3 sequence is CASSPLTGSTEAFF. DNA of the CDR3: TGTGCCAGCAGCCCCCTGACCGGGAGCACTGAAGCTTTCTTT.

The DNA of the CDR3 is TGTGCCAGCAGGGGACAAGCTAATTCACCCCTCCACTTT. Amino acids: CASRGQANSPLHF. The chain employs TRBV2 and TRBJ1-6; tentatively, D is TRBD1 (6 bases). Trimming removed 6 bases at V and 6 bases at J, with 9 bases between. In germline, CDR1 is SNHLY, CDR2 FYNNEI. This CDR3 has 13 residues.

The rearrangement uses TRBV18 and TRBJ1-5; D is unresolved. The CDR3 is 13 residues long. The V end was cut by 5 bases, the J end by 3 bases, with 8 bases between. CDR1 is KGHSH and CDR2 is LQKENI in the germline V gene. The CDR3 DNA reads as TGTGCCAGCTCAGACGGAAACAATCAGCCCCAGCATTTT. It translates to CASSDGNNQPQHF.

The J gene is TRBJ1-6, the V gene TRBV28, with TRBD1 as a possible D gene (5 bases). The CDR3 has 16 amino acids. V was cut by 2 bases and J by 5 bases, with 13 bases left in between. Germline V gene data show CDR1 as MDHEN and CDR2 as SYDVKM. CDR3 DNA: TGTGCCAGCAGTTTAGGGGACGGCCTGAATAATTCACCCCTCCACTTT. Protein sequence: CASSLGDGLNNSPLHF.

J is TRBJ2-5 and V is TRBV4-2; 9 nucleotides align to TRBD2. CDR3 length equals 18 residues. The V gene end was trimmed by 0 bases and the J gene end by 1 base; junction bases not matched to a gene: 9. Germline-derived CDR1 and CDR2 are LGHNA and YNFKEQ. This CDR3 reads CASSQEGPAREGQETQYF. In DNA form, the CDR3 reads TGTGCCAGCAGCCAAGAAGGGCCGGCGCGGGAGGGCCAAGAGACCCAGTACTTC.

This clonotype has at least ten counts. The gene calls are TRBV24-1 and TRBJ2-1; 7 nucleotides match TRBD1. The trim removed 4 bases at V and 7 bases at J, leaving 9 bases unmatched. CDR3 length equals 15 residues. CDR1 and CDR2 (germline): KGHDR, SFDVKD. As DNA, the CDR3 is TGTGCCACCAGTGACCTCCGGGACAGACGAAATGAGCAGTTCTTC. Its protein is CATSDLRDRRNEQFF.